This T cell receptor beta chain emerged from a study of blood T cells in healthy people across ages (dated by TCRdb to about 2015). For the study in its entirety: In model experiments, roughly one uniquely barcoded TCR beta cDNA molecule per two T cells was captured by template switching. Using deep sequencing normalized with unique cDNA molecular identifiers, the study measured how TCR beta repertoire diversity changes with age. The donors were split into four age groups: young (average around 15 years), middle-aged (39), aged (over 55) and long-lived (82). Donors of different ages were randomly distributed across sequencing lanes to avoid experimental bias. Two additional independent replicas of 1 million unique cDNA reads from the same blood draw were analyzed for two donors (one aged 18 to 30 and one aged 80 or older). Beyond this particular receptor, the publication reports: Estimates of total diversity based on one million sequenced T cells were considered lower bounds and underestimates. The percentage of naive T cells measured by flow cytometry correlated strongly with observed TCR beta diversity. Because profiling used bulk unsorted PBMCs, naive and antigen-experienced compartments could not be compared conclusively. The CMV infection status of donors was not known, potentially confounding age-related changes in expanded clonotypes. Compared with the aged group, the long-lived group had more naive CD4+ T cells, fewer expanded clones and increased TCR diversity, suggesting age selection. Observed TCR beta diversity per million T cells fell roughly linearly with age, and a significant reduction was already apparent by age roughly 40.

Reading the germline V gene (reference sequence) gives CDR1 DFQATT and CDR2 SNEGSKA. V ends up 3 bases short and J 7 bases short, with an unmatched junction base count of 12. Counted from cysteine to phenylalanine, this CDR3 has 16 amino acids. Left in the record is the CDR3 DNA by itself, 48 bases read in frame from the first base. In its sample, this clonotype was seen a few times. The clone's antigen remains unknown. Base qualities are missing; no much larger clone stands one base away. The library was produced with 5' RACE. Sequencing was performed on an Illumina HiSeq 2500. A second PCR of roughly 6 to 12 cycles was performed with a sample-barcoded 5' primer and a J-beta primer mix. Each TCR beta cDNA molecule received a unique molecular identifier from a template-switch 5' adaptor carrying 12 random nucleotides. At least 2.5 million CDR3-containing paired-end reads were obtained from each sample. First-strand cDNA synthesis was performed from all RNA using the Mint cDNA synthesis kit, with priming by a TRBC-specific oligonucleotide. After uracil-DNA glycosylase treatment, a first 18-cycle PCR used universal primers M1SS and BC2_uni_R on all cDNA. As for how the authors treated the data: For normalization, 1 million high-quality reads were randomly selected from each sample, with every read carrying a distinct molecular identifier. Reads with shared molecular identifiers were discarded instead of being binned into consensus sequences. MiTCR, set to a Q25 quality threshold and the strictest error-elimination algorithm, was used for CDR3 identification, clonotype clustering and error correction. A nonparametric unseen species model with Euler transformation was used to estimate a lower bound on total TCR beta diversity. TCRdb handled the public reads itself, with Q25 trimming in fastp and clone calling in MiXCR, and kept productive beta chains. All rows with the same CDR3 protein become a single entry with the most common DNA and genes. What appears here as the V and J calls and clone size reflects TCRdb's work, not the paper's. Counted in this sample were 910,000 or so distinct CDR3 sequences; roughly half of them appeared once. About a fifth of the sample is in the top ten clones.

Donors were a few dozen systemically healthy Caucasian individuals from Russia aged roughly 6 to 90 years. Each donor gave approximately 10 milliliters of peripheral blood, collected into EDTA-treated Vacutainer tubes. Ficoll-Paque density-gradient centrifugation was used to isolate PBMCs, with at least 6.5 million per sample. Trizol reagent was used to extract total RNA from PBMCs, with at least 6 micrograms per sample. For every donor, an aliquot of PBMCs went through flow cytometry to measure the percentages of naive CD45RAhigh/CD27high T cells. The sample comprised blood. The V gene is TRBV20-1 and the J gene is TRBJ2-1, and TRBD2 aligns with 10 junction nucleotides. The sequence came from a woman aged 60-75 years in good health. This receptor has the CDR3 CSARRSSGRAGNEQFF. The DNA sequence reads TGCAGTGCTAGGCGGTCAAGCGGGAGGGCCGGAAATGAGCAGTTCTTC.